The clone carrying this T cell receptor beta chain was detected only a few times. This may arise from a read error, as a much more abundant clone is one base away. These data come from a study of immune characterization of retroperitoneal liposarcoma. Germline assignment: CDR1 SGHRS and CDR2 YFSETQ. The CDR3 runs 14 residues. V dropped 1 base and J dropped 13 bases, with 18 bases sitting between them. TCRdb re-called the PCR reads with MiXCR, one entry per CDR3 protein. Of some 4,700 distinct CDR3 sequences listed, roughly 33% were seen once; the top ten hold approximately 28%. Sequences were obtained from tumor tissue. The V and J genes are TRBV5-1 and TRBJ2-1; D is unclear. This clonotype was obtained from a male donor with retroperitoneal liposarcoma. The CDR3 is CASSLRSAAETQFF. The CDR3 region has the DNA TGCGCCAGCAGCTTGCGCAGTGCCGCAGAGACCCAGTTCTTC.